A single sample gave rise to the 5 T cell receptor beta chains below, sequenced in a study of shared clonotypes between healthy human individuals. TCRdb's table, derived via immunoSEQ multiplex PCR, lists solely in-frame clones and lacks some. The profile covers 2 million to 2.5 million clones, with around 95% appearing a single time and roughly 0.13% taken by the ten largest. Sequences were obtained from naive CD4+ T cells sorted from blood. Stated subset: CD45RA+ positively selected. These TCRs come from a man between 18 and 35 years old in good health.

The chain links TRBV28 to TRBJ2-5; D unclear. Trimming took 6 bases from V and 7 from J, leaving 15 bases between them. The CDR3 extends over 13 amino acids. The germline V gene encodes CDR1 MDHEN and CDR2 SYDVKM. In DNA form, the CDR3 reads TGTGCCAGCAGCTTTAGGGTACCGGGGACCCAGTACTTC. It translates to CASSFRVPGTQYF.

The V gene is TRBV11-3, the J gene TRBJ2-7; D not certain. Germline assignment: CDR1 SGHNT and CDR2 YENEEA. CDR3 length: 14 residues. The V and J ends lost 1 base and 3 bases respectively, with 10 bases between them. As DNA, the CDR3 is TGTGCCAGCAGCTTAGGGGGTATTGGCTACGAGCAGTACTTC. Amino acids: CASSLGGIGYEQYF.

As regards this clone: The same CDR3 is also encoded by other DNA sequences in this sample. The V and J genes are TRBV6-1 and TRBJ1-2, with TRBD1 matching 7 bases. Unmatched junction bases numbered 6, after V lost 6 bases and J lost 8 bases. The CDR3 spans 12 residues. Per germline, CDR1 MNHNS and CDR2 SASEGT. The CDR3 here is CASRAGGGGYTF. The CDR3 DNA sequence: TGTGCCAGCAGAGCAGGAGGGGGCGGCTACACCTTC.

This clone was detected once. V is TRBV5-6 and J is TRBJ2-7; 8 nucleotides agree with TRBD2. This CDR3 is 13 amino acids long. CDR1 is SGHDT and CDR2 is YYEEEE in the germline V gene. V dropped 3 bases and J dropped 2; count of bases not matched to a gene: 1. The CDR3 loop reads CASSSGRAYEQYF. CDR3 coding DNA: TGTGCCAGCAGCTCCGGGAGGGCCTACGAGCAGTACTTC.

This rearrangement joins TRBV6-6 to TRBJ2-3; TRBD2 agrees at 7 bases. With 2 bases clipped from V and 2 bases from J, the junction kept 7 bases outside the gene matches. From germline, CDR1 is MNHNY and CDR2 SVGAGI (reference sequence). The CDR3 runs to 16 residues. In DNA, the CDR3 is TGTGCCAGCAGTTACCCTCTAGCGGCCCCCACAGATACGCAGTATTTT. Its translation: CASSYPLAAPTDTQYF.